This TCR beta chain appears in the sequencing data of a study of T cells in tumors after PD-1 blockade. This CDR3 contains 13 residues. Trimming cost V 6 bases and J 0 bases, with 8 bases left between them. Method: immunoSEQ multiplex PCR; TCRdb's copy keeps in-frame clones and lacks some. The sample lists about 20,000 clones, more than 70% occurring once. The genes are TRBV12-3 or TRBV12-4 and TRBJ1-1; D is ambiguous. This sequence was found in a human donor with basal cell carcinoma. The sequenced sample was PBMCs, obtained before anti-PD-1 treatment. CDR3 DNA: TGTGCCAGCAGCCCACGATTGAACACTGAAGCTTTCTTT. Protein product: CASSPRLNTEAFF.